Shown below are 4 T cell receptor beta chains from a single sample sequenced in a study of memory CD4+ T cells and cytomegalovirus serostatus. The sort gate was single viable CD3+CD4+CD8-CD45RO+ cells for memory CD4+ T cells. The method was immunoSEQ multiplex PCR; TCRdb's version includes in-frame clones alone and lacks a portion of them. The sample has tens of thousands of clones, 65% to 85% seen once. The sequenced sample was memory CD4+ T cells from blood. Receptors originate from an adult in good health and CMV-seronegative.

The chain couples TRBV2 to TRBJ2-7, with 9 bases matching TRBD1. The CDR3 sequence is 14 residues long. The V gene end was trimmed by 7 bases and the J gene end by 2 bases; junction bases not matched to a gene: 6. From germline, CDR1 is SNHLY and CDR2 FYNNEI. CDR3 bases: TGTGCCAGCAACAGAAACAGGGGGCCCTACGAGCAGTACTTC. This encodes CASNRNRGPYEQYF.

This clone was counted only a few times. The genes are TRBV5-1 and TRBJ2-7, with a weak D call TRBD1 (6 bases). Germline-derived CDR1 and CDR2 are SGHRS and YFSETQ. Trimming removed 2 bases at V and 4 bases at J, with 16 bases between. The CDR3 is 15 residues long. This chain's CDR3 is CASSLPGQTAYEQYF. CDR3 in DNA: TGCGCCAGCAGCTTACCGGGACAAACAGCTTACGAGCAGTACTTC. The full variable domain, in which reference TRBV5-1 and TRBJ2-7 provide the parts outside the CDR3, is KAGVTQTPRYLIKTRGQQVTLSCSPISGHRSVSWYQQTPGQGLQFLFEYFSETQRNKGNFPGRFSGRQFSNSRSEMNVSTLELGDSALYLCASSLPGQTAYEQYFGPGTRLTVT.

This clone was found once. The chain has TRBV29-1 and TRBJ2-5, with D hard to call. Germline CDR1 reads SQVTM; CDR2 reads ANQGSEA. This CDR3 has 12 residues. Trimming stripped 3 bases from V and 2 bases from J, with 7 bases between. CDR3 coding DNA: TGCAGCGTTGAGAATCAACAAGAGACCCAGTACTTC. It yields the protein CSVENQQETQYF.

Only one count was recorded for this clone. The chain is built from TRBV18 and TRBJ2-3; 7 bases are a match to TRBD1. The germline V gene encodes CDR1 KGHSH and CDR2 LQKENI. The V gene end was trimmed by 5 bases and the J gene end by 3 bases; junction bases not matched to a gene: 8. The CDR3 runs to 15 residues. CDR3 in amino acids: CASSSMTTGTDTQYF. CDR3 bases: TGTGCCAGCTCATCAATGACGACAGGGACAGATACGCAGTATTTT.